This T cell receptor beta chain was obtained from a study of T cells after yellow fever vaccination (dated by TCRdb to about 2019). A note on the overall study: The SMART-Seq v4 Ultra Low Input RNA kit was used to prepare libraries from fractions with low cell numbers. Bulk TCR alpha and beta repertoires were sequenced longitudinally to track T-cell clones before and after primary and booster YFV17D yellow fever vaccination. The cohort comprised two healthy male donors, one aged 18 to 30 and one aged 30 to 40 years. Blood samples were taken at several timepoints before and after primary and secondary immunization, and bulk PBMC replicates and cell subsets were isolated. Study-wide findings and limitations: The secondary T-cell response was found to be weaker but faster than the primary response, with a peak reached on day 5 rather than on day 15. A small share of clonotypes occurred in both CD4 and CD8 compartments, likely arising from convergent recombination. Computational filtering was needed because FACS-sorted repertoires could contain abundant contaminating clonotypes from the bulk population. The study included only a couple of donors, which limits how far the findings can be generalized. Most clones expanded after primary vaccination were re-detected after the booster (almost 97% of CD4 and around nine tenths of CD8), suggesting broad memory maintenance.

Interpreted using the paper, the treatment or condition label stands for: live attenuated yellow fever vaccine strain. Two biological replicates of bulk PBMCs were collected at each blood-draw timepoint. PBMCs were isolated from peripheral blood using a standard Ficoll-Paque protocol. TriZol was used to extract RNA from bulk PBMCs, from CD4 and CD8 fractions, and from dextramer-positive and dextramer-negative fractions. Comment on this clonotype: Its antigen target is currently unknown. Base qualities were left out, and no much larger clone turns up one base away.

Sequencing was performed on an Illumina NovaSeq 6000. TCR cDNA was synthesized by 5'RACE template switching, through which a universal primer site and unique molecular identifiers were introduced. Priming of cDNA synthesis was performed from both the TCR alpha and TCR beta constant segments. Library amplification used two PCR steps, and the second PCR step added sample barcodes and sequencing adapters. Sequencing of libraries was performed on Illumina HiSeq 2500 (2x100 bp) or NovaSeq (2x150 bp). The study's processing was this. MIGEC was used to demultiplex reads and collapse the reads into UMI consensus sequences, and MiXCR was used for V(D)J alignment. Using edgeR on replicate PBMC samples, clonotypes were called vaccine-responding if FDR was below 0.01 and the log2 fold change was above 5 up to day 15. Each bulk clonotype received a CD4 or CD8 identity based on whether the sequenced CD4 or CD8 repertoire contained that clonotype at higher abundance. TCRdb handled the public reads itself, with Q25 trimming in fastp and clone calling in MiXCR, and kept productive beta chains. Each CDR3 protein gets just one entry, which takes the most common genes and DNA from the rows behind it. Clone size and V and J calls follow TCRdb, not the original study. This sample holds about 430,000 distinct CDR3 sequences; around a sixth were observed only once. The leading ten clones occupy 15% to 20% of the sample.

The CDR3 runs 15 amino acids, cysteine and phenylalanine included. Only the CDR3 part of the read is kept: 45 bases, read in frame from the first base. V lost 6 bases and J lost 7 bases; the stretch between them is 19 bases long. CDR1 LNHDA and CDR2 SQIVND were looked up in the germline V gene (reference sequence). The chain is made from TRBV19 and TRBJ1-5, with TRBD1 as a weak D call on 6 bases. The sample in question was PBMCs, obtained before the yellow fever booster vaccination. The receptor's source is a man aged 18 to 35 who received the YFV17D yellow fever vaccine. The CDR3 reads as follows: CASSSLQGGDQPQHF. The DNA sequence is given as TGTGCCAGTAGCTCGCTACAGGGTGGGGACCAGCCCCAGCATTTT.